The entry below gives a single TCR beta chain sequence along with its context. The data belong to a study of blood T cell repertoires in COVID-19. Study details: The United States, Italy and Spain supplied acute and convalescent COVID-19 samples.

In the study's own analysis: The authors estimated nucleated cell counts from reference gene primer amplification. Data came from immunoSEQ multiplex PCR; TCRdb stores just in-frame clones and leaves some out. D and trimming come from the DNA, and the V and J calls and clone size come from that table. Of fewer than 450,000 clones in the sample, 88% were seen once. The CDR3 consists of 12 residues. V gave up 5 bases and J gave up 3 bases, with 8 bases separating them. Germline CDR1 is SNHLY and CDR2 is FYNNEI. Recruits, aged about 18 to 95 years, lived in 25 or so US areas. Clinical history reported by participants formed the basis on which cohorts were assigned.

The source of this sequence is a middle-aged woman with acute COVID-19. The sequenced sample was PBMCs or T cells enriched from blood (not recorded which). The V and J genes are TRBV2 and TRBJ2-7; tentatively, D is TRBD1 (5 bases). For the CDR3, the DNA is TGTGCCAGCAGTCCACAGGACTACGAGCAGTACTTC. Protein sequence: CASSPQDYEQYF. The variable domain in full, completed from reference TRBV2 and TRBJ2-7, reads EPEVTQTPSHQVTQMGQEVILRCVPISNHLYFYWYRQILGQKVEFLVSFYNNEISEKSEIFDDQFSVERPDGSNFTLKIRSTKLEDSAMYFCASSPQDYEQYFGPGTRLTVT.